This TCR beta chain was captured in a study of T cells after somatic rescue of genetic block (dated by TCRdb to the early 2020s). At the level of the whole study: The study assessed how robust, over the long term, a T-cell system was when the system had developed through somatic rescue of a genetic block in T-cell development.

From its cysteine to its phenylalanine, the CDR3 spans 16 amino acids. Only CDR3 DNA is held: 48 bases, read in frame from base 1. The germline V and J ends show losses of 4 bases and 2 bases respectively, and no gene match explains 11 bases of the junction. As encoded in the germline V gene, CDR1 is KGHSH while CDR2 is LQKENI. Libraries were prepared through the immunoSEQ multiplex PCR assay. TCRdb carries this immuneACCESS record with in-frame sequences only. Its versions omit some clonotypes, under half of them owing to an unresolved V gene in the studies checked, with the rest unexplained. Present in this sample are about 72,000 clones, around 90% of which were seen just once. The top ten clonotypes cover about 3% of the sample. In regard to this clone: Its recognized antigen is unknown. Base quality data are lacking; no much larger clone is found one base away.

Sequencing input: peripheral blood mononuclear cells (PBMCs). The chain is assembled from TRBV18 and TRBJ2-7; 7 middle bases align to TRBD2. The clonotype originates from a man younger than 45. CDR3 loop: CASSLDTSAVAYEQYF. The DNA sequence is as follows: TGTGCCAGCTCACTCGACACTAGCGCGGTAGCCTACGAGCAGTACTTC.